The 15 T cell receptor beta chains below come from one sample, sequenced in a study of regulatory T cells in long-lasting Graves disease. Through Arm-PCR of CDR3 regions and iRepertoire HTBI primers, TCR beta libraries were built. TCRdb reprocessed the multiplex PCR reads with MiXCR, giving one entry per CDR3 protein. This table has fewer than 350,000 distinct CDR3 sequences, 18% appearing once. The time point was: newly diagnosed GD, antithyroid drugs for less than 3 months. The TCR library used RNA extracted from PBMCs. This material consisted of peripheral blood mononuclear cells (PBMCs), taken at new diagnosis, from a patient treated with antithyroid drugs. The receptors were sampled from a female donor with Graves disease.

The gene calls are TRBV10-1 and TRBJ2-7, with D hard to call. CDR1 is WNHNN, CDR2 SYGVQD, per germline (reference sequence). The CDR3 loop spans 17 amino acids. Trimming left V 0 bases short and J 2 bases short, with 17 bases between. The CDR3 nucleotides read TGCGCCAGCAGTGAGTCTCGGACCTCCCTGGGGACCTACGAGCAGTACTTC. Protein: CASSESRTSLGTYEQYF.

This clonotype has a count of ten or more. The rearrangement links TRBV18 to TRBJ2-1; 12 bases align to TRBD2. The germline CDR1 and CDR2 sequences are KGHSH and LQKENI. The CDR3 runs to 17 residues. V dropped 1 base and J dropped 8; count of bases not matched to a gene: 9. DNA for the CDR3: TGTGCCAGCTCACCACTACTAGCGGGAGGCACGGGGGATGAGCAGTTCTTC. This codes for CASSPLLAGGTGDEQFF.

This clonotype occurred many times. This chain links TRBV19 with TRBJ1-2, with D possibly matching TRBD1 (5 bases). Trimming removed 5 bases from V and 0 bases from J, with 10 bases in between. The CDR3 is 14 residues long. Germline CDR1 and CDR2: LNHDA and SQIVND (reference sequence). This CDR3 is CASSAGRSNYGYTF. In DNA, the CDR3 is TGTGCCAGTAGTGCAGGGAGATCTAACTATGGCTACACCTTC.

This clonotype was found a few times. This chain uses TRBV20-1 with TRBJ1-5; perhaps TRBD1 as D (6 bases). Trimming took 4 bases from V and 5 from J, leaving 21 bases between them. Germline values: CDR1 DFQATT, CDR2 SNEGSKA (reference sequence). The CDR3 has 16 amino acids. The CDR3: CSAKGHTGSGDQPQHF. CDR3 in DNA: TGCAGTGCTAAGGGACACACAGGGTCCGGCGATCAGCCCCAGCATTTT.

The chain recombines TRBV12-3 or TRBV12-4 with TRBJ1-1; a weak D match, TRBD1 (5 bases). The CDR3 spans 13 residues. The V and J ends lost 11 bases and 1 base respectively, with 14 bases between them. This chain's CDR3 is CAEWGGGNTEAFF. DNA of the CDR3: TGTGCCGAATGGGGGGGGGGGAACACTGAAGCTTTCTTT.

On this clonotype: Possible read error: a much larger clone is one base away. The CDR3: CASSYAASGRVRKTQYF. The CDR3 DNA sequence: TGTGCCAGCAGTTACGCGGCTAGCGGGAGGGTCAGGAAGACCCAGTACTTC. The rearrangement joins TRBV6-5 to TRBJ2-5; 12 bases align to TRBD2. V was clipped by 2 bases and J by 6 bases; unmatched bases: 10. Per the germline V gene, CDR1 is MNHEY and CDR2 is SVGAGI. This CDR3 is built from 17 residues.

This clonotype was seen many times. The chain joins TRBV5-6 to TRBJ1-5; 11 nucleotides line up with TRBD1. This CDR3 is 17 amino acids long. The V gene end was trimmed by 1 base and the J gene end by 5 bases; junction bases not matched to a gene: 8. The germline CDR1 and CDR2 sequences are SGHDT and YYEEEE. DNA of the CDR3: TGTGCCAGCAGCTTGATGCCCCGGACAGGGGGCGATCAGCCCCAGCATTTT. Its protein product is CASSLMPRTGGDQPQHF.

For this clonotype: A read error is possible here, since a much larger clone lies one base away. The V call is TRBV7-2, the J call TRBJ1-1; D gene uncertain. CDR3 size: 12 residues. CDR1 and CDR2 from the germline V gene are SGHTA and FQGNSA. DNA for the CDR3: TGTGCCAGCAGCTTAGGACGGGGTGAATCTTTCTTT. This sequence encodes CASSLGRGESFF.

V gene TRBV19 combines with J gene TRBJ1-1; 11 bases line up with TRBD1. V lost 5 bases to trimming and J lost 4 bases; unmatched junction nucleotides: 6. The germline V gene has CDR1 LNHDA and CDR2 SQIVND (reference sequence). The CDR3 has 15 residues. CDR3 region: CASSVGTGGSTEAFF. The CDR3 DNA follows: TGTGCCAGTAGTGTCGGGACAGGGGGAAGCACTGAAGCTTTCTTT. The entire variable domain, with the rest obtained from reference TRBV19 and TRBJ1-1, is as follows: DGGITQSPKYLFRKEGQNVTLSCEQNLNHDAMYWYRQDPGQGLRLIYYSQIVNDFQKGDIAEGYSVSREKKESFPLTVTSAQKNPTAFYLCASSVGTGGSTEAFFGQGTRLTVV.

This clonotype was seen many times. This sequence joins TRBV30 and TRBJ1-1; the D is unclear. The CDR3 is 12 residues long. Germline lookup yields CDR1 GTSNPN and CDR2 SVGIG (reference sequence). The ends were cut back, 5 bases at V and 0 bases at J, with 7 bases in the middle. CDR3 in DNA: TGTGCCTGGGGACGGATGAACACTGAAGCTTTCTTT. This encodes CAWGRMNTEAFF.

Ten or more counts support this clonotype. This rearrangement joins TRBV11-3 to TRBJ2-3; possibly TRBD2 for D (6 bases). Germline V gives CDR1 SGHNT, CDR2 YENEEA. Trimming shortened V by 5 bases and J by 4 bases, and 7 bases separated the two germline ends. CDR3 size: 12 residues. This CDR3 reads CASSSGPDTQYF. CDR3 sequence (DNA): TGTGCCAGCAGCAGCGGGCCAGATACGCAGTATTTT.

This clonotype has at least ten counts. This rearrangement joins TRBV6-2 or TRBV6-3 to TRBJ2-7; D not resolved. This CDR3 is 14 amino acids long. V was clipped by 6 bases and J by 0 bases, with 12 bases between them. The germline V gene encodes CDR1 MNHEY and CDR2 SVGEGT. DNA for the CDR3: TGTGCCAGCAGAGGAGACAAGGCCTCCTACGAGCAGTACTTC. It translates to CASRGDKASYEQYF.

This clonotype was observed at least ten times. The rearrangement uses TRBV12-3 or TRBV12-4 and TRBJ2-6, with TRBD2 as a possible D gene (6 bases). The V and J ends lost 8 bases and 5 bases respectively, with 13 bases between them. The CDR3 loop spans 14 amino acids. Here the CDR3 DNA reads TGTGCCAGCGTGGGGGGTCTCTGGGCCAACGTCCTGACTTTC. This translates into CASVGGLWANVLTF.

This clonotype was counted ten times or more. This rearrangement joins TRBV2 to TRBJ2-3; 12 nucleotides agree with TRBD2. The CDR3 extends over 18 amino acids. The germline V gene has CDR1 SNHLY and CDR2 FYNNEI. Trimming at V came to 5 bases and at J to 0 bases, leaving 9 bases not matched to a gene. CDR3 DNA sequence: TGTGCCAGCAGTTGGACTAGCGGGGATCCGTCTAGCACAGATACGCAGTATTTT. This translates into CASSWTSGDPSSTDTQYF.

This clonotype was seen many times. This chain uses TRBV20-1 with TRBJ1-5, with TRBD1 as a possible D gene (5 bases). CDR1 is DFQATT, CDR2 SNEGSKA, per germline (reference sequence). The CDR3 loop spans 13 amino acids. Trimming shortened V by 4 bases and J by 4 bases, and 11 bases separated the two germline ends. CDR3 amino acids: CSAIPGPNQPQHF. CDR3 nucleotides: TGCAGTGCTATCCCGGGACCAAATCAGCCCCAGCATTTT.